The source of this T cell receptor (beta chain) is a study of blood T cells in healthy people across ages. The study, taken as a whole, reports: Researchers deemed the diversity estimates from one million T cells underestimates. Across the age range, TCR beta diversity per million T cells fell in a roughly linear way.

The germline V gene encodes CDR1 GTSNPN and CDR2 SVGIG (reference sequence). This CDR3 has 12 residues. The V gene lost 3 bases and the J gene lost 7 bases, with 13 bases spanning the gap. This clonotype was observed a handful of times. Its antigen is as yet unknown. A J-beta primer mix and a sample-barcoded 5' primer were used in a second PCR of about 7 to 12 cycles. Tagging of each cDNA molecule was performed by a template-switch adaptor with 12 random nucleotides. TCRdb re-analysed the 5' RACE reads in MiXCR, keeping a single row per CDR3 protein. The sample has about 1.6 million distinct CDR3 sequences, 30% to 40% seen once; the top ten hold approximately 11%.

The specimen was blood. This chain connects TRBV30 to TRBJ2-7; D not resolved. The source of this sequence is a woman in her thirties in good health. CDR3 DNA: TGTGCCTGGAGCCCCAATCCTGGGGAGCAGTACTTC. It codes for CAWSPNPGEQYF.